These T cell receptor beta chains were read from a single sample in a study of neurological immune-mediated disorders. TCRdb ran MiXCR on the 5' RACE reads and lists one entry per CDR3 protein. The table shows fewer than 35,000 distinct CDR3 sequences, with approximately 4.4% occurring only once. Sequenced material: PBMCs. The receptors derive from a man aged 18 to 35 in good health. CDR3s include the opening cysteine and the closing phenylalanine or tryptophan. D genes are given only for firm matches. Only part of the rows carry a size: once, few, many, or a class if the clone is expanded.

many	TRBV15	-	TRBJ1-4	TGTGCCACCAGCGACCCCACCGGGGACCTCCCCAGAAAACTGTTTTTT	CATSDPTGDLPRKLFF
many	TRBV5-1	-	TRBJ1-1	TGCGCCAGCAGCTCCCTTGGGGACCGGGGCACTGAAGCTTTCTTT	CASSSLGDRGTEAFF
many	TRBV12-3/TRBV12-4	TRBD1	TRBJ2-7	TGTGCCAGCAGGGGCTCGGGACAGGGTTCCGAGCAGTACTTC	CASRGSGQGSEQYF
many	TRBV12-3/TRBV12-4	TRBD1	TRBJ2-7	TGTGCCAGCAGTCGGGGACAGGGGAATTCCTACGAGCAGTACTTC	CASSRGQGNSYEQYF
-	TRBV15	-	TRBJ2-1	TGTGCCACCAGCAGTGGATGGGGGTTCAAGCAGTTCTTC	CATSSGWGFKQFF
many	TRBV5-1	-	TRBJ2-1	TGCGCCAGCAGTGGTGACAGCTACAATGAGCAGTTCTTC	CASSGDSYNEQFF
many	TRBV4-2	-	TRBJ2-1	TGTGCCAGCAGCCCAGGACAGTCCTCCTACAATGAGCAGTTCTTC	CASSPGQSSYNEQFF
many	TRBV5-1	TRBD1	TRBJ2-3	TGCGCCAGCAGCTTAGTAGGGGGCCGCACAGATACGCAGTATTTT	CASSLVGGRTDTQYF
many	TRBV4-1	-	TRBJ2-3	TGCGCCAGCAGCCAAGAACGGGCGACAGCGGGCATTACAGATACGCAGTATTTT	CASSQERATAGITDTQYF
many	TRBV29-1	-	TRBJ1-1	TGCAGCGTTGATGGGGTCCCCCCAAAGGAAGCTTTCTTT	CSVDGVPPKEAFF
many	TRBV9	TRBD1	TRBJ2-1	TGTGCCAGCAGCGTAGAAACAGGGGGATACAATGAGCAGTTCTTC	CASSVETGGYNEQFF
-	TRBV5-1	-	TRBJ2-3	-	CASSFLGANVLTFGAGINTQYF
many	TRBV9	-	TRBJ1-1	TGTGCCAGCTCCGCAGGGGAAGCTTTCTTT	CASSAGEAFF
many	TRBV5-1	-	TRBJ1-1	TGCGCCAGCAGCCCAATAAGGGGGGTAGGAACTGAAGCTTTCTTT	CASSPIRGVGTEAFF
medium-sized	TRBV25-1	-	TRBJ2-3	TGTGCCAGCACATCACAGGGTGTCACAGATACGCAGTATTTT	CASTSQGVTDTQYF
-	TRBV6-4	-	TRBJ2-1	TGTGCCAGCAGTGACTCTCTGAAGGTCTCCTACAATGAGCAGTTCTTC	CASSDSLKVSYNEQFF
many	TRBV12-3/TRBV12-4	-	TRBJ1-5	TGTGCCAGCAGTTTGGGTTGGGTAAGTCAGCCCCAGCATTTT	CASSLGWVSQPQHF